Below are 19 T cell receptor beta chains sequenced from a single sample in a study of blood T cell repertoires in COVID-19. TCRdb's copy holds only in-frame clones and misses some; the assay was immunoSEQ multiplex PCR. The sample has fewer than 110,000 clones; under 90% are singletons. Material: peripheral blood. Source of these receptors: a human donor in a cohort sampled during active or convalescent COVID-19.

This clone has a handful of counts. The rearrangement uses TRBV9 and TRBJ1-4; TRBD1 might be the D (5 bases). Germline V gene data show CDR1 as SGDLS and CDR2 as YYNGEE. V gave up 0 bases and J gave up 3 bases, with 15 bases separating them. The CDR3 runs to 17 residues. Here the CDR3 reads CASSVEGSGLANEKLFF. The DNA of the CDR3 is TGTGCCAGCAGCGTAGAGGGATCGGGACTCGCTAATGAAAAACTGTTTTTT.

The rearrangement links TRBV3-1 (or the pseudogene TRBV3-2) to TRBJ2-2, with no clear D. Germline V gene data show CDR1 as LGHDT and CDR2 as YNNKEL (reference sequence). V was cut by 1 base and J by 4 bases, with 7 bases left in between. This CDR3 is built from 14 residues. CDR3: CASSQVHTTGELFF. The CDR3 DNA is TGTGCCAGCAGCCAAGTGCACACCACCGGGGAGCTGTTTTTT.

The CDR3 spells CASSQDEGQGARGYTF. The CDR3 DNA reads as TGTGCCAGCAGCCAAGATGAGGGACAGGGGGCGCGGGGCTACACCTTC. The V gene is TRBV4-2, the J gene TRBJ1-2, with 12 nucleotides matching TRBD1. V dropped 0 bases and J dropped 8; count of bases not matched to a gene: 7. CDR1 is LGHNA, CDR2 YNFKEQ, per germline. This CDR3 contains 16 residues.

The rearrangement uses TRBV7-9 and TRBJ2-1, with 7 bases that match TRBD1. V lost 5 bases and J lost 10; bases outside the gene matches: 5. This CDR3 has 12 residues. In germline, CDR1 is SEHNR, CDR2 FQNEAQ (reference sequence). The DNA of the CDR3 is TGTGCCAGCAGCCAGACAGGGTACGAGCAGTTCTTC. This gives the protein CASSQTGYEQFF.

This clone was seen a single time. The chain uses TRBV7-9 and TRBJ1-1; 7 nucleotides line up with TRBD1. Trimming at V came to 4 bases and at J to 3 bases, leaving 17 bases not matched to a gene. The CDR3 totals 18 residues. In germline, CDR1 is SEHNR, CDR2 FQNEAQ (reference sequence). CDR3: CASSWGGGRGPVDTEAFF. CDR3 coding DNA: TGTGCCAGCAGCTGGGGCGGCGGGAGGGGGCCCGTGGACACTGAAGCTTTCTTT.

In this sample, this clone turned up a few times. The chain recombines TRBV19 with TRBJ1-2; TRBD1 agrees at 7 bases. The CDR3 runs to 11 residues. The J segment lost 7 bases and the V segment lost 9 bases, leaving 5 bases of the junction unmatched. Germline CDR1 and CDR2: LNHDA and SQIVND (reference sequence). In DNA form, the CDR3 reads TGTGCCAGCCAGACAGGGCTTGGCTACACCTTC. Translation: CASQTGLGYTF. Complete variable domain (other parts from reference TRBV19 and TRBJ1-2): DGGITQSPKYLFRKEGQNVTLSCEQNLNHDAMYWYRQDPGQGLRLIYYSQIVNDFQKGDIAEGYSVSREKKESFPLTVTSAQKNPTAFYLCASQTGLGYTFGSGTRLTVV.

This chain uses TRBV18 with TRBJ2-7, with a weak D call TRBD2 (7 bases). This CDR3 contains 14 residues. Germline assignment: CDR1 KGHSH and CDR2 LQKENI. V was trimmed by 1 base and J by 5 bases, leaving 12 bases between them. The CDR3 nucleotides are TGTGCCAGCTCACCACGTGGGGGGGCGGACGAGCAGTACTTC. This sequence encodes CASSPRGGADEQYF.

The V call is TRBV9, the J call TRBJ2-2; D is perhaps TRBD2 (5 bases). V was shortened by 2 bases and J by 7 bases, with 15 bases between the two germline ends. Germline assignment: CDR1 SGDLS and CDR2 YYNGEE. The CDR3 consists of 15 residues. The CDR3 region has the DNA TGTGCCAGCAGCGTCAGCCCCCAGGAGGACGGGGAGCTGTTTTTT. Amino acids: CASSVSPQEDGELFF.

The chain carries TRBV5-1 and TRBJ1-1, with D perhaps matching TRBD1 (6 bases). Germline CDR1 reads SGHRS; CDR2 reads YFSETQ. CDR3 length equals 16 residues. The V gene lost 0 bases and the J gene lost 4 bases, with 16 bases spanning the gap. The CDR3 coding sequence is TGCGCCAGCAGCTTGGATTTAGGGGGTGGTGGCACTGAAGCTTTCTTT. This gives the protein CASSLDLGGGGTEAFF. Using reference TRBV5-1 and TRBJ1-1 for the parts outside the CDR3, the full variable domain is KAGVTQTPRYLIKTRGQQVTLSCSPISGHRSVSWYQQTPGQGLQFLFEYFSETQRNKGNFPGRFSGRQFSNSRSEMNVSTLELGDSALYLCASSLDLGGGGTEAFFGQGTRLTVV.

Written as DNA, the CDR3 is TGTGCCAGCAGGTCGGGACAGTACGAGCAGTACTTC. Its protein product is CASRSGQYEQYF. The chain employs TRBV28 and TRBJ2-7, with 7 bases that match TRBD1. J gave up 4 bases and V 6 bases, and 3 bases lay outside the gene matches. Germline CDR1 MDHEN, CDR2 SYDVKM. The CDR3 sequence is 12 residues long.

The V call is TRBV18, the J call TRBJ1-4; perhaps TRBD1 as D (5 bases). V shed 6 bases and J shed 2 bases, with 10 bases lying between them. CDR1 and CDR2 (germline): KGHSH, LQKENI. The CDR3 spans 14 residues. The CDR3 reads CASSAGPTNEKLFF. CDR3 coding DNA: TGTGCCAGCTCCGCGGGACCGACTAATGAAAAACTGTTTTTT.

V usage is TRBV5-1 and J usage is TRBJ2-1; 11 nucleotides agree with TRBD1. The V and J ends lost 7 bases and 5 bases, in that order; junction bases with no gene match: 5. Germline-derived CDR1 and CDR2 are SGHRS and YFSETQ. The CDR3 spans 14 residues. CDR3 residues: CASVGTGGNNEQFF. CDR3 bases: TGCGCCAGCGTCGGGACAGGGGGAAACAATGAGCAGTTCTTC. The variable domain in full, completed from reference TRBV5-1 and TRBJ2-1, reads KAGVTQTPRYLIKTRGQQVTLSCSPISGHRSVSWYQQTPGQGLQFLFEYFSETQRNKGNFPGRFSGRQFSNSRSEMNVSTLELGDSALYLCASVGTGGNNEQFFGPGTRLTVL.

The J gene is TRBJ2-3, the V gene TRBV5-4; tentatively, D is TRBD2 (6 bases). Germline V CDR1 and CDR2: SGHNT, YYREEE (reference sequence). CDR3 length: 14 residues. V was pared by 3 bases and J by 8 bases, with 16 bases between. DNA for the CDR3: TGTGCCAGCAGCTCGATCGGGAGTTTCCCTACGCAGTATTTT. The encoded protein is CASSSIGSFPTQYF.

The CDR3 DNA reads TGCGCCAGCAGCCAAGACGGGGTGGGGACCCAGTACTTC. This codes for CASSQDGVGTQYF. The rearrangement uses TRBV4-1 and TRBJ2-5, with D maybe TRBD2 (5 bases). The CDR3 loop spans 13 amino acids. V lost 0 bases and J lost 7, with 9 bases in between. Germline assignment: CDR1 MGHRA and CDR2 YSYEKL.

The V and J genes are TRBV7-9 and TRBJ1-1, with TRBD1 identical over 8 bases. Germline CDR1 is SEHNR and CDR2 is FQNEAQ (reference sequence). With 5 bases clipped from V and 0 bases from J, the junction kept 8 bases outside the gene matches. CDR3 length: 16 residues. The CDR3 bases are TGTGCCAGCAGCCGAGGACAGGGACAGATGAACACTGAAGCTTTCTTT. It yields the protein CASSRGQGQMNTEAFF.

CDR3 in DNA: TGTGCCAGCAGCTCTTCGGGGGTCTATGGCTACACCTTC. This encodes CASSSSGVYGYTF. The chain uses TRBV12-3 or TRBV12-4 and TRBJ1-2, with D possibly TRBD1 on 5 matching bases. This CDR3 is built from 13 residues. Trimming took 6 bases from V and 4 from J, leaving 12 bases between them.

This chain links TRBV9 with TRBJ1-1, with 9 nucleotides matching TRBD1. Losses at the gene ends were 1 base for V and 1 base for J; bases not matched to a gene: 5. The CDR3 extends over 16 amino acids. CDR1 is SGDLS and CDR2 is YYNGEE in the germline V gene. The CDR3 nucleotides read TGTGCCAGCAGCGTACGGGACAGGGTTACGAACACTGAAGCTTTCTTT. Translated, it gives CASSVRDRVTNTEAFF.

The CDR3 bases are TGCGCCAGGCCGGGACAGGGGTCGGGCGGCTACACCTTC. It encodes CARPGQGSGGYTF. V is TRBV10-2 and J is TRBJ1-2, with TRBD1 identical over 10 bases. The J segment lost 8 bases and the V segment lost 9 bases, leaving 9 bases of the junction unmatched. The CDR3 loop spans 13 amino acids. The germline V gene encodes CDR1 WSHSY and CDR2 SAAADI.

This chain joins TRBV19 and TRBJ2-2; TRBD2 matches 7 bases. V trimming: 5 bases; J trimming: 4 bases; junction bases outside the gene matches: 16. Germline CDR1 is LNHDA and CDR2 is SQIVND (reference sequence). This CDR3 is 18 amino acids long. The CDR3 loop is CASSPEHGLRGGTGELFF. The CDR3 DNA reads TGTGCCAGTAGTCCAGAACACGGACTTCGCGGGGGCACCGGGGAGCTGTTTTTT.